This T cell receptor (beta chain) was observed in a study of blood T cells in healthy people across ages. Broader study findings: Per million T cells, the diversity of TCR beta decreased roughly linearly as age advanced.

Germline values: CDR1 LGHNA, CDR2 YSLEER. The CDR3 sequence is 17 residues long. Samples each had at least 5.5 micrograms of total RNA extracted. With a J-beta primer mix and a sample-barcoded 5' primer, a second PCR ran about 7 to 11 cycles. TCRdb analysed the 5' RACE reads with MiXCR anew, one entry per CDR3 protein. The data contain 750,000 or so distinct CDR3 sequences, roughly 25% of them singletons. Remarks on this clonotype: Its matching antigen is unknown.

Another study also made use of these data, one on T cells of mothers and their children. From that report: Donation came from a few healthy Caucasian mothers together with their six children. Some 2.7 million TCR beta reads per child versus over 9 million per mother.

The sequence was obtained from a boy between 10 and 17 years old in good health. The chain uses TRBV4-3 and TRBJ2-5, with 16 bases identical to TRBD2. The end of the DNA aligns better with TRBJ2-1, so the J call may be wrong. The sample comprised blood. The CDR3: CASSRGTSGGDDDEQFF. The DNA of the CDR3 is TGCGCCAGCAGCCGGGGGACTAGCGGGGGGGATGACGATGAGCAGTTCTTC.